Listed below are T cell receptor beta chains from one sample, sequenced in a study of blood T cell repertoires in COVID-19. TCRdb keeps only in-frame clones here, not all; method: immunoSEQ multiplex PCR. In the table there are 120,000 to 150,000 clones, 84% of which are singletons. The sample taken for sequencing was peripheral blood. The receptors here all came from a woman aged 45-65 years in a cohort sampled during active or convalescent COVID-19. CDR3s include the opening cysteine and the closing phenylalanine or tryptophan. Fields, in order: clone size, J gene, V gene, CDR3 protein. Where a row states a size, it is once, few, many or the class of an expanded clone; other rows omit it.

- | TRBJ2-1 | TRBV2 | CASTRLANEQFF
- | TRBJ1-6 | TRBV4-3 | CASSPPGKNSPLHF
- | TRBJ1-5 | TRBV4-1 | CASSQVDLRQDNQPQHF
- | TRBJ2-1 | TRBV3-1/TRBV3-2 | CASSLSRIGYSSYNEQFF
- | TRBJ2-1 | TRBV4-1 | CASSQQGAGGYNEQFF
- | TRBJ1-6 | TRBV7-2 | CASSLGMNRDNSPLHF
- | TRBJ2-2 | TRBV19 | CASSQQGAWTGELFF
once | TRBJ2-3 | TRBV5-1 | CASSPWTGSDTQYF
- | TRBJ2-1 | TRBV5-1 | CASSSDRIQGRELYNEQFF
- | TRBJ2-7 | TRBV7-9 | CASSFPGLAGGRSSYEQYF
- | TRBJ1-4 | TRBV6-5 | CASSYSRGKEKLFF
- | TRBJ1-2 | TRBV6-5 | CASTSDGGGYGYTF
- | TRBJ2-7 | TRBV19 | CASSISGPAGTYEQYF
- | TRBJ2-7 | TRBV6-5 | CASSIYRDYEQYF
once | TRBJ2-7 | TRBV18 | CASSFQGHEQYF
- | TRBJ1-1 | TRBV9 | CASSVGKGMNTEAFF
- | TRBJ1-5 | TRBV19 | CASSPVNPRQPQHF
- | TRBJ2-5 | TRBV9 | CASSAGGGQGAWDQETQYF
once | TRBJ1-6 | TRBV5-4 | CASSSDRVNSPLHF
- | TRBJ2-7 | TRBV11-1 | CASSPNRAAYEQYF
- | TRBJ2-3 | TRBV9 | CASSVAISWRSDTQYF
- | TRBJ2-1 | TRBV5-1 | CASSGGQGYNEQFF
- | TRBJ1-5 | TRBV10-1 | CASRVEGHSNQPQHF
- | TRBJ1-5 | TRBV12-5 | CASGQGYSNQPQHF
once | TRBJ1-1 | TRBV6-5 | CASSYEVGQSEAFF
- | TRBJ1-1 | TRBV29-1 | CSVERGADRGIEAFF
- | TRBJ1-4 | TRBV5-5 | CASSRTGTTNEKLFF
many | TRBJ1-4 | TRBV4-1 | CASSQDEDRRWKLFF